The 24 T cell receptor beta chains in this list originate from one sample, sequenced in a study of blood T cell repertoires in COVID-19. Some clones are missing from TCRdb's copy, which holds only in-frame ones; the method was immunoSEQ multiplex PCR. The sample consists of just under 50,000 clones, 65% to 90% of them appearing once. The sequenced sample was peripheral blood. Receptor source: a human donor in a cohort sampled during active COVID-19.

The rearrangement joins TRBV29-1 to TRBJ1-1; 8 bases align to TRBD1. Trimming cost V 4 bases and J 4 bases; bases outside gene matches: 5. Germline-derived CDR1 and CDR2 are SQVTM and ANQGSEA. The CDR3 sequence is 13 residues long. CDR3 sequence (DNA): TGCAGCGTTGCGAGACAGGGGTCCACTGAAGCTTTCTTT. Amino acid sequence: CSVARQGSTEAFF. Combining the CDR3 with reference TRBV29-1 and TRBJ1-1 gives the whole variable domain SAVISQKPSRDICQRGTSLTIQCQVDSQVTMMFWYRQQPGQSLTLIATANQGSEATYESGFVIDKFPISRPNLTFSTLTVSNMSPEDSSIYLCSVARQGSTEAFFGQGTRLTVV.

The chain combines TRBV4-3 with TRBJ2-5; weak D call: TRBD1 (6 bases). The V end lost 3 bases, the J end lost 5 bases, and 13 bases lay between the germline ends. The CDR3 totals 14 residues. Looked up from germline, CDR1 is LGHNA and CDR2 is YSLEER. The CDR3 sequence: CASSHGRGGETQYF. The CDR3 DNA sequence: TGCGCCAGCAGCCATGGCAGGGGCGGTGAGACCCAGTACTTC.

This clone has a single count. This chain links TRBV28 with TRBJ2-5; 12 bases fit TRBD2. The CDR3 runs 16 residues. J lost 2 bases, V lost 8 bases, and 9 bases had no gene match. Looked up from germline, CDR1 is MDHEN and CDR2 is SYDVKM. The CDR3 loop reads CASDSQGLAGQETQYF. In nucleotides, the CDR3 is TGTGCCAGCGATTCCCAGGGACTAGCGGGTCAAGAGACCCAGTACTTC.

The CDR3 sequence is CASALAGSDTQYF. The CDR3 DNA sequence: TGTGCCAGTGCACTAGCGGGGTCAGATACGCAGTATTTT. V and J are TRBV19 and TRBJ2-3; 10 nucleotides line up with TRBD2. With V trimmed by 8 bases and J by 4 bases, 3 bases remained unmatched. This CDR3 has 13 amino acids. From germline, CDR1 is LNHDA and CDR2 SQIVND (reference sequence).

The rearrangement links TRBV4-1 to TRBJ1-3; the D is unclear. The V and J ends lost 3 bases and 2 bases respectively, with 8 bases between them. Germline loops: CDR1 MGHRA, CDR2 YSYEKL. CDR3 length: 14 residues. The CDR3 DNA follows: TGCGCCAGCAGCCACCCCCCCGCTGGAAACACCATATATTTT. This codes for CASSHPPAGNTIYF.

This sequence joins TRBV19 and TRBJ1-3; D may be TRBD1 (6 bases). The V and J ends lost 3 bases and 2 bases respectively, with 11 bases between them. The length of the CDR3 is 15 residues. Germline CDR1 reads LNHDA; CDR2 reads SQIVND (reference sequence). CDR3 amino acids: CASSMRGGTGNTIYF. The CDR3 DNA is TGTGCCAGTAGTATGAGAGGGGGAACTGGAAACACCATATATTTT.

This clone was picked up one time. This sequence joins TRBV6-5 and TRBJ2-5, with D possibly matching TRBD1 (5 bases). The germline V and J ends were trimmed by 0 bases and 5 bases, with 10 bases remaining between them. Germline V gene lookup returns CDR1 MNHEY and CDR2 SVGAGI. This CDR3 spans 14 amino acids. Here the CDR3 reads CASSYSKSGETQYF. Here the CDR3 DNA reads TGTGCCAGCAGTTACTCGAAATCAGGGGAGACCCAGTACTTC.

The chain combines TRBV4-3 with TRBJ2-1; 10 bases line up with TRBD2. V was pared by 0 bases and J by 9 bases, with 11 bases of the junction left unmatched. Looked up from germline, CDR1 is LGHNA and CDR2 is YSLEER. The CDR3 extends over 17 amino acids. The CDR3 coding sequence is TGCGCCAGCAGCCAAGATCACAGCGGGAGGGGGGTTAGTGAGCAGTTCTTC. This gives the protein CASSQDHSGRGVSEQFF.

The chain is built from TRBV5-1 and TRBJ2-1; 12 bases map to TRBD2. CDR1 and CDR2 from the germline V gene are SGHRS and YFSETQ. This CDR3 is 15 amino acids long. V dropped 4 bases and J dropped 6; count of bases not matched to a gene: 5. The CDR3 region is CASSTASGRANEQFF. As DNA, the CDR3 is TGCGCCAGCAGCACCGCTAGCGGGAGGGCCAATGAGCAGTTCTTC.

The chain couples TRBV11-2 to TRBJ2-7, with D perhaps TRBD2 (7 bases). The germline gives CDR1 SGHAT, CDR2 FQNNGV. With 8 bases removed from V and 9 bases from J, the gap between germline ends came to 17 bases. The CDR3 totals 12 residues. The CDR3 sequence is CASAWGGRVQYF. Here the CDR3 DNA reads TGTGCCAGCGCCTGGGGGGGGCGCGTGCAGTACTTC.

This chain uses TRBV3-1 (or the pseudogene TRBV3-2) with TRBJ2-1; no reliable D call. CDR3 size: 16 residues. The germline V gene has CDR1 LGHDT and CDR2 YNNKEL (reference sequence). V lost 10 bases and J 3 bases, leaving 22 bases between the germline ends. This chain's CDR3 is CANIFCGEKLYNEQFF. The CDR3 DNA reads as TGTGCCAACATATTCTGCGGAGAGAAGCTCTACAATGAGCAGTTCTTC.

The chain joins TRBV15 to TRBJ2-5; weak D call: TRBD1 (6 bases). This CDR3 spans 15 amino acids. Between the trimmed V and J ends, which lost 2 bases and 2 bases, there was a span of 12 bases. Germline CDR1 and CDR2: LNHNV and YYDKDF (reference sequence). Here the CDR3 DNA reads TGTGCCACCAGCAGAATACAGGGTCCTCAAGAGACCCAGTACTTC. As protein: CATSRIQGPQETQYF.

The chain employs TRBV19 and TRBJ1-2, with a weak D call TRBD1 (6 bases). Trimming took 6 bases from V and 2 from J, leaving 19 bases between them. Germline V CDR1 and CDR2: LNHDA, SQIVND (reference sequence). This CDR3 contains 16 residues. CDR3 sequence: CASSREAQGRNYGYTF. CDR3 nucleotides: TGTGCCAGTAGCCGCGAGGCGCAGGGGCGGAACTATGGCTACACCTTC.

The chain employs TRBV28 and TRBJ2-7; 8 positions agree with TRBD2. Germline V gene lookup returns CDR1 MDHEN and CDR2 SYDVKM. The CDR3 length is 15 residues. V dropped 3 bases and J dropped 2; count of bases not matched to a gene: 6. The CDR3 DNA reads TGTGCCAGCAGTTTGGGACTAGGAATAACCTACGAGCAGTACTTC. It is translated as CASSLGLGITYEQYF.

The chain combines TRBV19 with TRBJ2-7; D might be TRBD2 (5 bases). The CDR3 runs 16 residues. The germline gives CDR1 LNHDA, CDR2 SQIVND (reference sequence). Trimming pared 5 bases from V and 6 bases from J, leaving 23 bases between. The chain's CDR3 is CASSLRHIRGGGEQYF. CDR3 coding DNA: TGTGCCAGTAGTCTCCGACATATTCGAGGTGGAGGCGAGCAGTACTTC.

A single count supports this clone. The V and J genes are TRBV19 and TRBJ1-3; TRBD1 might be the D (6 bases). The CDR3 has 16 amino acids. Germline-derived CDR1 and CDR2 are LNHDA and SQIVND (reference sequence). V was pared by 3 bases and J by 2 bases, with 14 bases between. In DNA form, the CDR3 reads TGTGCCAGTAGTATGGGGTCACAGGGTGCTGGAAACACCATATATTTT. Amino acids: CASSMGSQGAGNTIYF. Complete variable domain (other parts from reference TRBV19 and TRBJ1-3): DGGITQSPKYLFRKEGQNVTLSCEQNLNHDAMYWYRQDPGQGLRLIYYSQIVNDFQKGDIAEGYSVSREKKESFPLTVTSAQKNPTAFYLCASSMGSQGAGNTIYFGEGSWLTVV.

The V gene is TRBV5-4, the J gene TRBJ2-5; 13 nucleotides agree with TRBD2. This CDR3 spans 16 amino acids. J lost 5 bases, V lost 4 bases, and 8 bases had no gene match. CDR1 is SGHNT, CDR2 YYREEE, per germline (reference sequence). CDR3 DNA sequence: TGTGCCAGCAGCCTGAGGACTAGCGGGAGTGGGGAGACCCAGTACTTC. It is translated as CASSLRTSGSGETQYF. Full variable domain (remainder filled in from reference TRBV5-4 and TRBJ2-5): ETGVTQSPTHLIKTRGQQVTLRCSSQSGHNTVSWYQQALGQGPQFIFQYYREEENGRGNFPPRFSGLQFPNYSSELNVNALELDDSALYLCASSLRTSGSGETQYFGPGTRLLVL.

The chain combines TRBV28 with TRBJ2-1; 12 bases align to TRBD2. This CDR3 spans 17 amino acids. Germline V CDR1 and CDR2: MDHEN, SYDVKM. Trimming took 4 bases from V and 15 from J; bases not matched to a gene: 19. This chain's CDR3 is CASSYGLAGKIVNLRFF. The CDR3 bases are TGTGCCAGCAGTTACGGACTAGCGGGGAAAATTGTAAATCTGCGGTTCTTC. The whole variable domain, filled in from reference TRBV28 and TRBJ2-1, reads DVKVTQSSRYLVKRTGEKVFLECVQDMDHENMFWYRQDPGLGLRLIYFSYDVKMKEKGDIPEGYSVSREKKERFSLILESASTNQTSMYLCASSYGLAGKIVNLRFFGPGTRLTVL.

This clone was observed a handful of times. The rearrangement joins TRBV4-1 to TRBJ2-7; TRBD1 matches 7 bases. This CDR3 is 16 amino acids long. Germline values: CDR1 MGHRA, CDR2 YSYEKL. V gave up 0 bases and J gave up 3 bases; unmatched junction bases: 8. Written as DNA, the CDR3 is TGCGCCAGCAGCCAAGATGAGACGGGACAGCTCTACGAGCAGTACTTC. Translation gives CASSQDETGQLYEQYF.

The chain joins TRBV24-1 to TRBJ2-1, with TRBD2 matching 13 bases. Germline lookup yields CDR1 KGHDR and CDR2 SFDVKD. CDR3 length: 16 amino acids. V was clipped by 4 bases and J by 6 bases; unmatched bases: 5. For the CDR3, the DNA is TGTGCCACCAGTGACCCAGGACTAGCGGGAGCCAATGAGCAGTTCTTC. Amino acids: CATSDPGLAGANEQFF.

V gene TRBV6-2 or TRBV6-3 combines with J gene TRBJ2-7; 9 nucleotides align to TRBD2. CDR3 length equals 15 residues. Looked up from germline, CDR1 is MNHEY and CDR2 is SVGEGT. J gave up 5 bases and V 3 bases, and 8 bases lay outside the gene matches. CDR3 protein: CASSYARGRANEQYF. The CDR3 DNA reads TGTGCCAGCAGTTATGCCCGCGGGAGGGCGAACGAGCAGTACTTC.

A remark on this clone: This same CDR3 is encoded by further DNA sequences in the sample. The chain uses TRBV5-1 and TRBJ1-2; D is unclear. Trimming removed 0 bases from V and 6 bases from J, with 9 bases in between. In germline, CDR1 is SGHRS, CDR2 YFSETQ. This CDR3 has 13 amino acids. CDR3 region: CASSLGQVDGYTF. The CDR3 DNA is TGCGCCAGCAGCTTGGGCCAGGTGGATGGCTACACCTTC.

The chain joins TRBV6-2 or TRBV6-3 to TRBJ1-2; no clear D gene. Germline V gene sequence: CDR1 MNHEY, CDR2 SVGEGT. This CDR3 has 13 residues. Trimming shortened V by 0 bases and J by 4 bases, and 6 bases separated the two germline ends. CDR3 nucleotide sequence: TGTGCCAGCAGTTACTCGGCGGGCTATGGCTACACCTTC. This gives the protein CASSYSAGYGYTF.

The DNA of the CDR3 is TGTGCCAGCAAAGAAGGGACAGGAAATAATTCACCCCTCCACTTT. Its translation is CASKEGTGNNSPLHF. This chain uses TRBV27 with TRBJ1-6, with 8 positions matching TRBD1. V shed 7 bases and J 5 bases; nucleotides not matched to a gene: 7. Germline V lookup: CDR1 MNHEY, CDR2 SMNVEV (reference sequence). The length of the CDR3 is 15 residues.